The next 11 T cell receptor beta chains were all read from a single sample in a study of CD8 T cells in Susac syndrome. Random hexamers were used to reverse transcribe the RNA input (about 0.45 to 1 ug). A single record per CDR3 protein comes from TCRdb applying MiXCR to the immunoSEQ multiplex PCR reads. Among 110,000 or so distinct CDR3 sequences listed, around 95% were seen once. Specimen: CD4+ T cells from PBMCs. These receptor sequences come from a human donor in good health.

The chain recombines TRBV12-3 or TRBV12-4 with TRBJ2-7, with 9 nucleotides matching TRBD2. The CDR3 spans 14 residues. With 2 bases clipped from V and 4 bases from J, the junction kept 3 bases outside the gene matches. For the CDR3, the DNA is TGTGCCAGCAGTTTACTAGCGGGACCTTACGAGCAGTACTTC. It translates to CASSLLAGPYEQYF.

The chain links TRBV29-1 to TRBJ2-1, with D possibly TRBD1 on 7 matching bases. Per germline, CDR1 SQVTM and CDR2 ANQGSEA. Trimming shortened V by 5 bases and J by 3 bases, and 17 bases separated the two germline ends. The length of the CDR3 is 15 residues. CDR3 coding DNA: TGCAGCGTTTGGCAGGGGGGCCCGGGCTACAATGAGCAGTTCTTC. Its translation is CSVWQGGPGYNEQFF.

The chain has TRBV2 and TRBJ2-1, with 15 bases aligning to TRBD2. The V gene's germline CDR1 is SNHLY and CDR2 FYNNEI. The length of the CDR3 is 14 residues. V lost 6 bases, J lost 6 bases, and 0 bases stayed unmatched. For the CDR3, the DNA is TGTGCCAGCAGGGGACTAGCGGGAGGCAATGAGCAGTTCTTC. Translating it yields CASRGLAGGNEQFF.

This rearrangement joins TRBV6-2 or TRBV6-3 to TRBJ2-2; D gene unclear. The CDR3 contains 13 residues. Germline V gene data show CDR1 as MNHEY and CDR2 as SVGEGT. V dropped 6 bases and J dropped 6 bases, with 11 bases sitting between them. The CDR3: CASRLSRAGELFF. The DNA for the CDR3 is TGTGCCAGCAGACTTAGCCGGGCCGGGGAGCTGTTTTTT.

This clonotype was counted a few times. Here the CDR3 reads CASSQDRADTQYF. In nucleotides, the CDR3 is TGTGCCAGCAGCCAAGACAGGGCAGATACGCAGTATTTT. The V call is TRBV3-1, the J call TRBJ2-3, with a possible D match to TRBD1 (5 bases). The CDR3 spans 13 residues. Deletions cut 0 bases from V and 4 bases from J, with 5 bases between. Germline lookup yields CDR1 LGHDT and CDR2 YNNKEL (reference sequence).

The gene calls are TRBV2 and TRBJ2-7; TRBD2 matches at 7 bases. Trimming took 8 bases from V and 3 from J; bases not matched to a gene: 7. This CDR3 region has 13 residues. Germline loops: CDR1 SNHLY, CDR2 FYNNEI. The CDR3 is CASRAGASYEQYF. In nucleotides, the CDR3 is TGTGCCAGCCGGGCGGGAGCGAGCTACGAGCAGTACTTC.

The chain joins TRBV7-9 to TRBJ2-3; 12 bases are a match to TRBD2. Germline CDR1 and CDR2: SEHNR and FQNEAQ (reference sequence). V gave up 5 bases and J gave up 5 bases; unmatched junction bases: 14. This CDR3 contains 18 residues. The CDR3 protein is CASSPKRRLAGEGDTQYF. CDR3 DNA: TGTGCCAGCAGCCCTAAGAGGAGACTAGCGGGGGAGGGAGATACGCAGTATTTT.

The rearrangement links TRBV20-1 to TRBJ2-1, with TRBD1 matching over 10 bases. The CDR3 has 14 residues. The J segment lost 9 bases and the V segment lost 2 bases, leaving 7 bases of the junction unmatched. CDR1 is DFQATT and CDR2 is SNEGSKA in the germline V gene (reference sequence). CDR3 sequence reads: CSARSGTGAGEQFF. As DNA, the CDR3 is TGCAGTGCTAGATCCGGGACAGGGGCTGGTGAGCAGTTCTTC.

This rearrangement joins TRBV2 to TRBJ2-3, with a possible D match to TRBD2 (6 bases). The germline CDR1 and CDR2 sequences are SNHLY and FYNNEI. The CDR3 spans 15 residues. Trimming stripped 4 bases from V and 2 bases from J, with 13 bases between. CDR3 in amino acids: CASSGLASPTDTQYF. The CDR3 nucleotides are TGTGCCAGCAGTGGGCTAGCGAGTCCCACAGATACGCAGTATTTT.

The table lists this clonotype with a count of one. The chain employs TRBV12-5 and TRBJ1-5; D remains unclear. This CDR3 is 14 amino acids long. V was pared by 1 base and J by 6 bases, with 10 bases between. The germline V gene has CDR1 LGHNT and CDR2 FRNRAP. The CDR3 loop is CASGLGEVFQPQHF. Written as DNA, the CDR3 is TGTGCTAGTGGTTTGGGCGAGGTTTTTCAGCCCCAGCATTTT.

The gene calls are TRBV7-8 and TRBJ2-1; D unresolved. V was cut by 0 bases and J by 0 bases, with 9 bases left in between. This CDR3 contains 16 residues. CDR1 and CDR2 (germline): SGHVS, FQNEAQ. The CDR3 loop reads CASSLARQVSYNEQFF. The DNA for the CDR3 is TGTGCCAGCAGCTTAGCGAGGCAGGTCTCCTACAATGAGCAGTTCTTC.